This T cell receptor beta chain appears in the sequencing data of a study of T cells after posttransplantation cyclophosphamide. Overall study results and limits: Donor CD8+ memory clones often dominated recipient blood repertoires at later times. Recipient CMV seropositivity and CMV reactivation strongly tracked TRB clonality.

Trimming took off 3 bases at V and 2 bases at J, with 13 bases between the two ends. Germline V CDR1 and CDR2: MNHEY, SMNVEV (reference sequence). The CDR3 has 15 amino acids. Peripheral blood was collected from the related graft donor on the marrow donation day. Cells defined as naive were viable CD3+CD4+ or CD3+CD8+ and CCR7+CD45RA+CD45RO-CD95-CD27+CD28+. Measured with immunoSEQ multiplex PCR; TCRdb has only the in-frame clones, and not every one. The repertoire has approximately 2,000 clones, 85% to 95% of them found once; the top ten carry about 1.5%. To note about this clone: The antigen remains unidentified.

The V and J genes are TRBV27 and TRBJ1-1; TRBD1 is a possible D gene (5 bases). The TCR comes from a woman aged 60-75 years in good health, CMV-negative, and a related stem cell transplant donor. What was sequenced was naive CD8+ T cells sorted from PBMCs. CDR3 sequence: CASSFGGGPNTEAFF. The CDR3 region has the DNA TGTGCCAGCAGTTTCGGGGGGGGTCCAAACACTGAAGCTTTCTTT.